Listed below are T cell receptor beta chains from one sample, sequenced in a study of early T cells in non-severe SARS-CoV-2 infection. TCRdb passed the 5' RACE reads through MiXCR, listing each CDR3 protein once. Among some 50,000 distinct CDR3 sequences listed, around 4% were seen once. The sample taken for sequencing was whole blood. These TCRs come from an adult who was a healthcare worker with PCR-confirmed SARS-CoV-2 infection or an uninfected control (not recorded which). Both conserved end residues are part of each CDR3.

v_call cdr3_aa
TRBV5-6 CASSLVGYQETQYF
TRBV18 CASSPGEGYYNEQFF
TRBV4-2 CASSQEKRGGINEQFF
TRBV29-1 CSVESGEGTDTQYF
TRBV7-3 CASSLGVAVGNEQFF
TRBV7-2 CASSSIGGRTEAFF
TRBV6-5 CASTRPGSGEQYF
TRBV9 CASSFSGRAYNEQFF
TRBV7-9 CASSVNTGELFF
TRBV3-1 CASSQDAAHQYF
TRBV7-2 CASSLQVDQFF
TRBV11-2 CASSRITDTQYF
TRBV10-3 CAIADSNQPQHF
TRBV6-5 CASSLGVAGEGYEQYF
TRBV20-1 CSARDEIGNTDTQYF
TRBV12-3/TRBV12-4 CASSGQGSVLDSNEQFF
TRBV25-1 CASSFGFGTEAFF
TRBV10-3 CAISESSQPQHF
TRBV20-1 CSASPGAEAFF
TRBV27 CASSLSMERGGTDTQYF
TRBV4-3 CASSQDKSWAYEQYF
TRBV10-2 CASSESRLAGGNEQFF
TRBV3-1 CASSQGVTGEEKLFF
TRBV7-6 CASSLDGIEQFF
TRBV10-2 CASSESSARNYGYTF
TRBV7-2 CASSFTNGGAFF
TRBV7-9 CASTTSGYTDTQYF
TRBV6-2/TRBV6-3 CASRDSSYGYTF
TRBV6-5 CASSYKGQGLYGYTF
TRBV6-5 CASSSVGSGTQETQYF
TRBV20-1 CSARDVGTSFSNEQFF
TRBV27 CASSLAGTAYGYTF
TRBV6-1 CASSDVGTFF
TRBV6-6 CASSYPRGGSYNEQFF
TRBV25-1 CASRADRSSYEQYF
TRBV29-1 CSAEADSNTEAFF
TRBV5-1 CASSLGGANTYNEQFF
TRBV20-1 CSANPREGAPAYEQYF
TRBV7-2 CASSNTGPGANVLTF